A selection of T cell receptor beta chains follows, all from one sample in a study of spatial heterogeneity in lung cancer. Each CDR3 protein gets one entry after TCRdb re-called the 5' RACE reads with MiXCR. The sample carries about 10,000 distinct CDR3 sequences, nearly 5.5% recorded once. Sequencing was performed on PBMCs, taken at surgery. These receptors originate from a male donor with early-stage non-small cell lung cancer. Both conserved end residues are part of each CDR3. D genes are given only for firm matches. A row's size may be missing; if present it is once, few, many or a size class.

D,size,V,length,J,CDR3,DNA
TRBD1,many,TRBV20-1,14,TRBJ2-5,CSVAPTGGGETQYF,TGCAGTGTAGCACCGACAGGGGGCGGAGAGACCCAGTACTTC
.,few,TRBV2,12,TRBJ2-5,CASTENQETQYF,TGTGCCAGCACAGAAAACCAAGAGACCCAGTACTTC
.,many,TRBV7-3,12,TRBJ1-1,CASSLSDGEAFF,TGTGCCAGCAGCCTCTCGGACGGTGAAGCTTTCTTT
.,few,TRBV6-1,15,TRBJ2-1,CASSDVDYTYNEQFF,TGTGCCAGCAGTGATGTGGACTACACCTACAATGAGCAGTTCTTC
.,few,TRBV7-2,13,TRBJ1-1,CASSPRRDTEAFF,TGTGCCAGCAGCCCCCGTAGGGACACTGAAGCTTTCTTT
.,many,TRBV29-1,13,TRBJ1-1,CSVEAGRYTEAFF,TGCAGCGTTGAAGCAGGGAGGTACACTGAAGCTTTCTTT
TRBD2,many,TRBV7-2,15,TRBJ2-7,CASSLSGRAVYEQYF,TGTGCCAGCAGCCTTAGCGGGAGGGCCGTCTACGAGCAGTACTTC
TRBD2,many,TRBV7-9,15,TRBJ2-1,CASSARTSAHNEQFF,TGTGCCAGCAGCGCCAGGACTAGCGCACACAATGAGCAGTTCTTC
TRBD2,many,TRBV12-3/TRBV12-4,13,TRBJ2-3,CASRLAAAHTQYF,TGTGCCAGCAGACTAGCGGCCGCACATACGCAGTATTTT
.,many,TRBV6-5,17,TRBJ2-2,CASSSPGSQANTGELFF,TGTGCCAGCAGTTCCCCGGGAAGCCAAGCTAACACCGGGGAGCTGTTTTTT
.,many,TRBV23-1,14,TRBJ1-5,CASTPGSENQPQHF,TGCGCCAGCACCCCAGGATCCGAAAATCAGCCCCAGCATTTT
TRBD1,many,TRBV7-9,15,TRBJ2-1,CASSSPGQGYNEQFF,TGTGCCAGCAGCTCCCCGGGACAGGGCTACAATGAGCAGTTCTTC
.,many,TRBV7-9,16,TRBJ1-2,CASSSRTAPAAYGYTF,TGTGCCAGCAGCTCTCGGACAGCCCCTGCGGCCTATGGCTACACCTTC
TRBD2,.,TRBV9,17,TRBJ2-1,CASSVGIAGGPYNEQFF,TGTGCCAGCAGCGTAGGCATAGCGGGAGGGCCCTACAATGAGCAGTTCTTC
TRBD1,many,TRBV18,14,TRBJ1-1,CASSPGQGVTEAFF,TGTGCCAGCTCACCGGGACAGGGCGTCACTGAAGCTTTCTTT
.,many,TRBV20-1,16,TRBJ2-3,CSANPMGGLPRDTQYF,TGCAGTGCTAATCCTATGGGGGGACTGCCCCGAGATACGCAGTATTTT
.,many,TRBV7-9,13,TRBJ1-2,CASSFSSLVGYTF,TGTGCCAGCAGCTTTTCAAGTCTGGTTGGCTACACCTTC
.,many,TRBV28,16,TRBJ1-5,CASRSSGTHSYQPQHF,TGTGCCAGCAGATCCTCAGGGACCCACTCCTATCAGCCCCAGCATTTT
.,medium-sized,TRBV12-3/TRBV12-4,13,TRBJ1-2,CASSNRESYGYTF,TGTGCCAGCAGTAACAGGGAAAGCTATGGCTACACCTTC
.,few,TRBV20-1,14,TRBJ2-7,CSARGGASSYEQYF,TGCAGTGCTAGGGGGGGAGCTAGCTCCTACGAGCAGTACTTC